Included here is one T cell receptor beta chain sequence, with context. The CDR3 is 13 amino acids. V lost 3 bases and J 1 base, leaving 9 bases between the germline ends. Germline V lookup: CDR1 GTSNPN, CDR2 SVGIG (reference sequence). Cohort allocation depended upon clinical history that participants reported. The source of the sample is a study of blood T cell repertoires in COVID-19. Across the study: Spain, Italy and the United States supplied samples that represented acute and convalescent COVID-19. T cells, B-cell-depleted T cells, or PBMCs supplied cDNA or gDNA.

Per the original data handling: Estimated nucleated cell counts came from reference gene primer amplification. Assay used: immunoSEQ multiplex PCR; TCRdb lists only in-frame clones, some missing. V and J calls and clone size are those listed in that table; D and trimming were worked out from the DNA. Among around 190,000 clones listed, approximately 85% were seen once. Sequences were obtained from PBMCs or T cells enriched from blood (not recorded which). The source is a man aged 40-50 years with acute COVID-19. The chain couples TRBV30 to TRBJ1-1; D is ambiguous. The CDR3 DNA follows: TGTGCCTGGAGGAACACCCCGAACACTGAAGCTTTCTTT. Translation gives CAWRNTPNTEAFF. Complete variable domain (other parts from reference TRBV30 and TRBJ1-1): SQTIHQWPATLVQPVGSPLSLECTVEGTSNPNLYWYRQAAGRGLQLLFYSVGIGQISSEVPQNLSASRPQDRQFILSSKKLLLSDSGFYLCAWRNTPNTEAFFGQGTRLTVV.